This TCR beta chain comes out of a study of T cells after yellow fever vaccination. Overall study findings and caveats: When the response was secondary, it was weaker but reached its peak faster, day 5 versus 15. Contamination of FACS-sorted repertoires by abundant clonotypes from the bulk population could occur. Reappearance after the booster was observed for most primary-vaccination clones (more than 95% CD4, about 91% CD8).

Trimming stripped 2 bases from V and 4 bases from J, with 6 bases between. The V gene's germline CDR1 is MNHEY and CDR2 SVGAGI. This CDR3 comprises 12 residues. The study made its TCR cDNA through 5'RACE template switching. That step introduced a universal primer site along with UMIs. MiXCR, run by TCRdb on the 5' RACE reads, gives a single entry per CDR3 protein. The sample lists more than 110,000 distinct CDR3 sequences, around 6.3% occurring once. This clonotype showed up just a few times. Its specificity is unknown. The clonotype originates from a man aged 25 to 40 who received the YFV17D yellow fever vaccine. The source material was CD4+ T cells sorted from PBMCs, sampled 10 days after the yellow fever booster vaccination. This chain links TRBV6-5 with TRBJ2-7, with D perhaps matching TRBD2 (6 bases). DNA for the CDR3: TGTGCCAGCAGTTACGCGGGATACGAGCAGTACTTC. As protein: CASSYAGYEQYF.